The 17 T cell receptor beta chains below come from one sample, sequenced in a study of beta chain features in type 1 diabetes. Since all of the isolated RNA was reverse transcribed, expressed TCRB transcripts were what got sequenced. This table comes from immunoSEQ multiplex PCR, and its TCRdb copy is limited to in-frame clones, with some not included. The table records more than 150,000 clones, around 13% of them present only once. The specimen sequenced was central memory CD4+ T cells from blood. These receptors were collected from a woman aged 18 to 35 in good health.

This rearrangement joins TRBV28 to TRBJ1-2, with 7 nucleotides matching TRBD1. The CDR3 has 13 residues. Trimming cost V 6 bases and J 7 bases; bases outside gene matches: 8. The germline V gene encodes CDR1 MDHEN and CDR2 SYDVKM. The CDR3 is CASRLPTGTGYTF. CDR3 DNA: TGTGCCAGCAGGTTACCGACAGGGACTGGCTACACCTTC.

This clone was seen just once. The genes are TRBV11-2 and TRBJ2-7, with 9 bases that match TRBD2. Germline CDR1 SGHAT, CDR2 FQNNGV. The CDR3 spans 15 residues. The J segment lost 5 bases and the V segment lost 1 base, leaving 6 bases of the junction unmatched. Written as DNA, the CDR3 is TGTGCCAGCAGCTTAGGCGGGAGGGCCTTCGACGAGCAGTACTTC. Amino acid sequence: CASSLGGRAFDEQYF.

This clone was detected only a few times. The chain combines TRBV29-1 with TRBJ1-2; 7 bases fit TRBD1. With 0 bases clipped from V and 0 bases from J, the junction kept 4 bases outside the gene matches. This CDR3 has 15 residues. Looked up from germline, CDR1 is SQVTM and CDR2 is ANQGSEA. CDR3 sequence reads: CSVEDQGTANYGYTF. The CDR3, as DNA: TGCAGCGTTGAAGATCAAGGGACAGCTAACTATGGCTACACCTTC.

This clone was detected a few times. CDR3 sequence reads: CASSRGTSSLYNEQFF. The CDR3 nucleotides read TGTGCCAGCAGCCGGGGGACTAGCAGTTTGTACAATGAGCAGTTCTTC. The V and J genes are TRBV14 and TRBJ2-1; 9 positions agree with TRBD2. CDR3 length: 16 amino acids. Germline loops: CDR1 SGHDN, CDR2 FVKESK. J gave up 4 bases and V 4 bases, and 8 bases lay outside the gene matches.

The table lists this clone with a few counts. The chain employs TRBV29-1 and TRBJ2-3; TRBD1 matches 12 bases. CDR1 SQVTM and CDR2 ANQGSEA come from the germline V gene. This CDR3 region has 13 residues. V gave up 7 bases and J gave up 9 bases; unmatched junction bases: 8. The CDR3 DNA is TGCAGCGGCCGGGACAGGGGGCCGGGAACGCAGTATTTT. Protein product: CSGRDRGPGTQYF.

The chain employs TRBV7-2 and TRBJ2-1, with TRBD2 matching over 7 bases. V shed 5 bases, J shed 2 bases, and the junction held 6 bases outside the gene matches. CDR1 is SGHTA, CDR2 FQGNSA, per germline. The CDR3 consists of 15 residues. CDR3 nucleotides: TGTGCCAGCAGCCGAGGGGAGGGAACCTACAATGAGCAGTTCTTC. Its protein is CASSRGEGTYNEQFF. The entire variable domain, with the rest obtained from reference TRBV7-2 and TRBJ2-1, is as follows: GAGVSQSPSNKVTEKGKDVELRCDPISGHTALYWYRQSLGQGLEFLIYFQGNSAPDKSGLPSDRFSAERTGGSVSTLTIQRTQQEDSAVYLCASSRGEGTYNEQFFGPGTRLTVL.

This rearrangement joins TRBV7-2 to TRBJ1-6; 10 bases are a match to TRBD1. The CDR3 consists of 16 residues. Germline V gene data show CDR1 as SGHTA and CDR2 as FQGNSA. V lost 0 bases, J lost 10 bases, and 6 bases stayed unmatched. CDR3 residues: CASSLAGTGDGSPLHF. The CDR3 bases are TGTGCCAGCAGCTTAGCTGGGACAGGGGACGGGTCACCCCTCCACTTT.

V is TRBV30 and J is TRBJ2-1, with D uncertain. The V end was cut by 3 bases, the J end by 6 bases, with 6 bases between. CDR1 is GTSNPN, CDR2 SVGIG, per germline (reference sequence). The CDR3 is 11 residues long. The CDR3 DNA sequence: TGTGCCTGGAGGTCTACCAATGAGCAGTTCTTC. Translating it yields CAWRSTNEQFF.

Only a few counts were recorded for this clone. The chain uses TRBV7-2 and TRBJ2-7; possible D gene TRBD2, 5 bases. The CDR3 is 17 residues long. Germline CDR1 reads SGHTA; CDR2 reads FQGNSA. Trimming took off 0 bases at V and 2 bases at J, with 17 bases between the two ends. CDR3 DNA sequence: TGTGCCAGCAGCTTAGCGTTTGTGGCGGGTCAGCCCTACGAGCAGTACTTC. Translating gives CASSLAFVAGQPYEQYF.

A few counts support this clone. The chain links TRBV25-1 to TRBJ2-2; weak D call: TRBD2 (6 bases). This CDR3 region has 14 residues. V lost 8 bases to trimming and J lost 4 bases, with 14 bases between them. Germline V gene sequence: CDR1 MGHDK, CDR2 SYGVNS. CDR3 residues: CASAQGGFTGELFF. In DNA form, the CDR3 reads TGTGCCAGCGCCCAAGGAGGGTTCACCGGGGAGCTGTTTTTT.

This chain joins TRBV15 and TRBJ2-3, with 7 positions matching TRBD1. The CDR3 is made up of 15 amino acids. V gave up 1 base and J gave up 3 bases; unmatched junction bases: 4. The germline gives CDR1 LNHNV, CDR2 YYDKDF (reference sequence). CDR3 bases: TGTGCCACCAGCAGAGTAACCAGGGGGACAGATACGCAGTATTTT. The encoded protein is CATSRVTRGTDTQYF. Variable domain in full (rest from reference TRBV15 and TRBJ2-3): DAMVIQNPRYQVTQFGKPVTLSCSQTLNHNVMYWYQQKSSQAPKLLFHYYDKDFNNEADTPDNFQSRRPNTSFCFLDIRSPGLGDTAMYLCATSRVTRGTDTQYFGPGTRLTVL.

In this sample, this clone turned up a few times. The chain links TRBV28 to TRBJ1-2; TRBD1 matches 10 bases. This CDR3 region has 13 residues. V was clipped by 10 bases and J by 1 base; unmatched bases: 3. Germline V gene sequence: CDR1 MDHEN, CDR2 SYDVKM. CDR3 region: CATRTGGNYGYTF. As DNA, the CDR3 is TGTGCCACCAGGACAGGGGGTAACTATGGCTACACCTTC.

This chain joins TRBV14 and TRBJ2-1; the match to TRBD2 covers 14 bases. Per germline, CDR1 SGHDN and CDR2 FVKESK. The V and J ends lost 4 bases and 9 bases, in that order; junction bases with no gene match: 8. The CDR3 spans 16 residues. In DNA form, the CDR3 reads TGTGCCAGCAGCCTCTTGACTAGCGGGAGGGCCGGTGAGCAGTTCTTC. Residues: CASSLLTSGRAGEQFF.

The chain employs TRBV25-1 and TRBJ2-1; maybe TRBD2 (6 bases). Germline loops: CDR1 MGHDK, CDR2 SYGVNS. This CDR3 is built from 15 residues. V lost 4 bases, J lost 3 bases, and 13 bases lay in between. The CDR3 DNA sequence: TGTGCCAGCAGTGCCGCCTTAGCGGTCTACAATGAGCAGTTCTTC. This sequence encodes CASSAALAVYNEQFF.

The J gene is TRBJ2-1, the V gene TRBV7-2; 12 nucleotides line up with TRBD2. V lost 5 bases and J lost 4; bases outside the gene matches: 3. This CDR3 comprises 15 residues. Germline loops: CDR1 SGHTA, CDR2 FQGNSA. DNA of the CDR3: TGTGCCAGCAGCCAGGGACTAGCGGGTTACAATGAGCAGTTCTTC. Translating it yields CASSQGLAGYNEQFF.

This clone occurred a few times. The chain uses TRBV4-2 and TRBJ2-3; D is unclear. Germline assignment: CDR1 LGHNA and CDR2 YNFKEQ. The CDR3 length is 15 residues. V lost 1 base, J lost 2 bases, and 10 bases lay in between. CDR3 sequence: CASSQVSLPTDTQYF. The CDR3 bases are TGTGCCAGCAGCCAAGTGAGCTTACCCACAGATACGCAGTATTTT.

In this sample, this clone turned up a few times. The sample holds other DNA sequences that translate to the same CDR3. The chain recombines TRBV15 with TRBJ2-3; maybe TRBD2 (7 bases). The CDR3 extends over 15 amino acids. V lost 1 base to trimming and J lost 2 bases, with 10 bases between them. Germline values: CDR1 LNHNV, CDR2 YYDKDF (reference sequence). The CDR3 reads CATSRAGGNTDTQYF. Here the CDR3 DNA reads TGTGCCACCAGCAGAGCGGGGGGCAACACAGATACGCAGTATTTT.